Sequencing of this T cell receptor (beta chain) was carried out in a study of response to subunit inactivated influenza vaccine. Germline CDR1 and CDR2: SGHRS and YFSETQ. The CDR3 loop spans 14 amino acids. V lost 4 bases, J lost 8 bases, and 16 bases lay in between. This clonotype turned up a few times. Via MiXCR, TCRdb re-called the RT-PCR reads, giving one row per CDR3 protein. The profile shows about 520,000 distinct CDR3 sequences, around 25% of them singletons. This sequence was found in a man aged 50-59 years who received an inactivated influenza vaccine. The chain links TRBV5-1 to TRBJ2-4, with D possibly being TRBD2 (5 bases). This specimen was CD4+ T cells sorted from PBMCs, taken 5 days after vaccination. The CDR3 here is CASSLSGYRDIQYF. The CDR3 DNA is TGCGCCAGCAGCCTATCGGGATATAGGGACATTCAGTACTTC. Drawing the rest from reference TRBV5-1 and TRBJ2-4, the complete variable domain is KAGVTQTPRYLIKTRGQQVTLSCSPISGHRSVSWYQQTPGQGLQFLFEYFSETQRNKGNFPGRFSGRQFSNSRSEMNVSTLELGDSALYLCASSLSGYRDIQYFGAGTRLSVL.